A single sample gave rise to the 28 T cell receptor beta chains below, sequenced in a study of T cell responses to AZD1222 COVID-19 vaccine. TCRdb's copy holds only in-frame clones and misses some; the assay was immunoSEQ multiplex PCR. The table records approximately 100,000 clones, 92% of them present only once. Sequencing used peripheral blood, obtained on day 0 of AZD1222 vaccination. The receptor set was obtained from an adult in good health.

The chain is built from TRBV18 and TRBJ1-3; possibly TRBD1 for D (6 bases). V lost 4 bases, J lost 1 base, and 11 bases lay in between. Germline CDR1 reads KGHSH; CDR2 reads LQKENI. This CDR3 has 15 amino acids. The CDR3 nucleotides are TGTGCCAGCTCACTGCGACAGGAATCTGGAAACACCATATATTTT. It is translated as CASSLRQESGNTIYF.

V usage is TRBV5-1 and J usage is TRBJ1-5, with unresolved D. V was shortened by 0 bases and J by 4 bases, with 5 bases between the two germline ends. The CDR3 spans 13 residues. The V gene's germline CDR1 is SGHRS and CDR2 YFSETQ. The CDR3 DNA reads TGCGCCAGCAGCTTGGACGTAAATCAGCCCCAGCATTTT. It is translated as CASSLDVNQPQHF. Full variable domain (outside the CDR3, taken from reference TRBV5-1 and TRBJ1-5): KAGVTQTPRYLIKTRGQQVTLSCSPISGHRSVSWYQQTPGQGLQFLFEYFSETQRNKGNFPGRFSGRQFSNSRSEMNVSTLELGDSALYLCASSLDVNQPQHFGDGTRLSIL.

The J gene is TRBJ2-7, the V gene TRBV4-2; 7 bases align to TRBD2. Germline CDR1 LGHNA, CDR2 YNFKEQ. This CDR3 is 14 amino acids long. Trimming took 5 bases from V and 0 from J; bases not matched to a gene: 4. CDR3 bases: TGTGCCAGCAGCGCCCAGCGGGACTCCTACGAGCAGTACTTC. As protein: CASSAQRDSYEQYF.

This chain uses TRBV14 with TRBJ2-1; tentative D call: TRBD1 (5 bases). The CDR3 contains 14 residues. Deletions cut 3 bases from V and 4 bases from J, with 10 bases between. Per the germline V gene, CDR1 is SGHDN and CDR2 is FVKESK. CDR3 in amino acids: CASSQGPLYNEQFF. The CDR3 DNA reads TGTGCCAGCAGCCAGGGGCCCCTATACAATGAGCAGTTCTTC.

The V gene is TRBV9, the J gene TRBJ2-7; the D gene is possibly TRBD1 (8 bases). V shed 3 bases and J shed 3 bases, with 19 bases lying between them. CDR1 and CDR2 (germline): SGDLS, YYNGEE. The CDR3 consists of 16 residues. This CDR3 is CASSEGRDRLLYEQYF. DNA for the CDR3: TGTGCCAGCAGCGAGGGGAGGGACAGGCTCCTCTACGAGCAGTACTTC.

The chain couples TRBV3-1 (or the pseudogene TRBV3-2) to TRBJ1-5; D is ambiguous. This CDR3 comprises 15 residues. The V gene's germline CDR1 is LGHDT and CDR2 YNNKEL (reference sequence). Trimming shortened V by 4 bases and J by 2 bases, and 12 bases separated the two germline ends. The CDR3 nucleotides read TGTGCCAGCAGCCGCGGAGGCGCCGGCAATCAGCCCCAGCATTTT. It translates to CASSRGGAGNQPQHF.

The V gene is TRBV29-1, the J gene TRBJ2-1; D is unresolved. Per the germline V gene, CDR1 is SQVTM and CDR2 is ANQGSEA. The CDR3 is made up of 12 amino acids. V was clipped by 4 bases and J by 3 bases, with 7 bases between them. This CDR3 reads CSVAWGYNEQFF. CDR3 nucleotides: TGCAGCGTTGCGTGGGGCTACAATGAGCAGTTCTTC.

The chain uses TRBV11-3 and TRBJ2-5, with D possibly TRBD1 on 6 matching bases. The CDR3 sequence is 14 residues long. CDR1 SGHNT and CDR2 YENEEA come from the germline V gene. V lost 4 bases to trimming and J lost 1 base, with 10 bases between them. CDR3 nucleotide sequence: TGTGCCAGCAGCTCAGGGGCGTCCCAAGAGACCCAGTACTTC. Protein sequence: CASSSGASQETQYF.

The chain has TRBV9 and TRBJ1-3; tentatively, D is TRBD1 (5 bases). Germline CDR1 is SGDLS and CDR2 is YYNGEE. The CDR3 extends over 16 amino acids. V was cut by 0 bases and J by 2 bases, with 12 bases left in between. The CDR3 region has the DNA TGTGCCAGCAGCGTAGGTCTCGTGGGGGCTGGAAACACCATATATTTT. Translation gives CASSVGLVGAGNTIYF.

The chain recombines TRBV27 with TRBJ1-6; no reliable D call. Germline CDR1 is MNHEY and CDR2 is SMNVEV (reference sequence). This CDR3 comprises 13 residues. The V end lost 8 bases, the J end lost 0 bases, and 5 bases lay between the germline ends. As DNA, the CDR3 is TGTGCCAGCCAAAGCTCCTATAATTCACCCCTCCACTTT. It translates to CASQSSYNSPLHF.

This chain joins TRBV6-6 and TRBJ1-5; D is unresolved. The germline gives CDR1 MNHNY, CDR2 SVGAGI (reference sequence). This CDR3 spans 13 amino acids. The V gene lost 6 bases and the J gene lost 4 bases, with 10 bases spanning the gap. In nucleotides, the CDR3 is TGTGCCAGCAGCTACGGAGGGAATCAGCCCCAGCATTTT. Translated: CASSYGGNQPQHF.

This rearrangement joins TRBV6-2 or TRBV6-3 to TRBJ1-5, with unresolved D. Trimming stripped 2 bases from V and 6 bases from J, with 8 bases between. Looked up from germline, CDR1 is MNHEY and CDR2 is SVGEGT. The CDR3 sequence is 13 residues long. The CDR3 coding sequence is TGTGCCAGCAGTTACGAGGCCTCTCAGCCCCAGCATTTT. Encoded protein: CASSYEASQPQHF.

This sequence joins TRBV10-3 and TRBJ2-5; 12 bases fit TRBD2. The CDR3 runs 16 residues. Trimming took 10 bases from V and 4 from J; bases not matched to a gene: 13. The germline V gene has CDR1 ENHRY and CDR2 SYGVKD. CDR3 nucleotides: TGTGCCACGGCGAGAGGACTAGCGGGGCGGGGAGAGACCCAGTACTTC. Protein: CATARGLAGRGETQYF.

The chain is built from TRBV18 and TRBJ2-7; D may be TRBD2 (5 bases). Germline-derived CDR1 and CDR2 are KGHSH and LQKENI. V shed 0 bases and J shed 6 bases, with 21 bases lying between them. The CDR3 sequence is 17 residues long. CDR3 loop: CASSPPRVLSLPGEQYF. The CDR3 DNA sequence: TGTGCCAGCTCACCACCGAGGGTCCTCTCCCTACCTGGCGAGCAGTACTTC.

The V gene is TRBV29-1, the J gene TRBJ1-1; D may be TRBD1 (6 bases). Germline V gene lookup returns CDR1 SQVTM and CDR2 ANQGSEA. V shed 1 base and J shed 5 bases, with 14 bases lying between them. This CDR3 contains 14 residues. The CDR3 sequence is CSVEVGGRRTEAFF. The CDR3 DNA sequence: TGCAGCGTTGAAGTCGGGGGCCGTCGGACTGAAGCTTTCTTT.

V and J are TRBV7-9 and TRBJ1-2; 7 bases are a match to TRBD1. The CDR3 has 15 amino acids. Unmatched junction bases numbered 10, after V lost 4 bases and J lost 5 bases. Germline CDR1 and CDR2: SEHNR and FQNEAQ (reference sequence). The CDR3 DNA reads as TGTGCCAGCAGCTCAGCAACAGGGGAGGGGTATGGCTACACCTTC. It yields the protein CASSSATGEGYGYTF.

The chain links TRBV11-2 to TRBJ2-7; 7 positions agree with TRBD1. J lost 1 base, V lost 7 bases, and 4 bases had no gene match. The CDR3 loop spans 13 amino acids. Germline loops: CDR1 SGHAT, CDR2 FQNNGV. This CDR3 is CASTRQGSYEQYF. CDR3 nucleotide sequence: TGTGCCAGCACCCGACAGGGATCCTACGAGCAGTACTTC. The full variable domain, in which reference TRBV11-2 and TRBJ2-7 provide the parts outside the CDR3, is EAGVAQSPRYKIIEKRQSVAFWCNPISGHATLYWYQQILGQGPKLLIQFQNNGVVDDSQLPKDRFSAERLKGVDSTLKIQPAKLEDSAVYLCASTRQGSYEQYFGPGTRLTVT.

V is TRBV5-6 and J is TRBJ1-4; D call uncertain. Trimming cost V 0 bases and J 0 bases, with 6 bases left between them. CDR3 length: 15 residues. Germline V CDR1 and CDR2: SGHDT, YYEEEE. CDR3 coding DNA: TGTGCCAGCAGCTTGGCCGGTGCAACTAATGAAAAACTGTTTTTT. Protein product: CASSLAGATNEKLFF. Full variable domain (missing parts from reference TRBV5-6 and TRBJ1-4): DAGVTQSPTHLIKTRGQQVTLRCSPKSGHDTVSWYQQALGQGPQFIFQYYEEEERQRGNFPDRFSGHQFPNYSSELNVNALLLGDSALYLCASSLAGATNEKLFFGSGTQLSVL.

The J gene is TRBJ1-5, the V gene TRBV15; D not certain. Germline V CDR1 and CDR2: LNHNV, YYDKDF (reference sequence). The CDR3 totals 16 residues. V was cut by 0 bases and J by 0 bases, with 9 bases left in between. CDR3 protein: CATSRDQDDSNQPQHF. The CDR3, as DNA: TGTGCCACCAGCAGAGATCAAGATGATAGCAATCAGCCCCAGCATTTT.

J is TRBJ2-1 and V is TRBV7-9; 11 positions agree with TRBD2. V lost 5 bases, J lost 4 bases, and 1 base stayed unmatched. Germline CDR1 SEHNR, CDR2 FQNEAQ (reference sequence). The CDR3 spans 14 residues. For the CDR3, the DNA is TGTGCCAGCAGCCGGACTAGCGGGTACAATGAGCAGTTCTTC. Its translation is CASSRTSGYNEQFF.

The chain joins TRBV3-1 (or the pseudogene TRBV3-2) to TRBJ2-3, with D possibly being TRBD1 or TRBD2 (6 bases each). Trimming removed 1 base from V and 9 bases from J, with 26 bases in between. The length of the CDR3 is 18 residues. The V gene's germline CDR1 is LGHDT and CDR2 YNNKEL (reference sequence). The chain's CDR3 is CASSQAMSVGRGGRTQYF. The CDR3, as DNA: TGTGCCAGCAGCCAAGCAATGTCCGTGGGCAGGGGAGGTCGGACGCAGTATTTT.

CDR3 sequence reads: CATTGTSHWNEQFF. The CDR3 DNA is TGTGCCACAACAGGGACTAGTCATTGGAATGAGCAGTTCTTC. The rearrangement uses TRBV19 and TRBJ2-1, with 8 bases aligning to TRBD2. With V trimmed by 10 bases and J by 7 bases, 12 bases remained unmatched. The CDR3 spans 14 residues. Germline V gene lookup returns CDR1 LNHDA and CDR2 SQIVND (reference sequence).

The V call is TRBV25-1, the J call TRBJ1-1, with D perhaps matching TRBD1 (5 bases). The V gene lost 0 bases and the J gene lost 4 bases, with 12 bases spanning the gap. CDR3 length: 15 residues. Germline V lookup: CDR1 MGHDK, CDR2 SYGVNS. This CDR3 is CASSEYRDWGTEAFF. The CDR3 DNA reads as TGTGCCAGCAGTGAATATCGGGACTGGGGCACTGAAGCTTTCTTT.

The rearrangement joins TRBV4-3 to TRBJ2-2, with D unresolved. This CDR3 is built from 14 residues. Trimming cost V 4 bases and J 3 bases, with 9 bases left between them. The V gene's germline CDR1 is LGHNA and CDR2 YSLEER. CDR3 amino acids: CASSPGRDTGELFF. The CDR3, as DNA: TGCGCCAGCAGCCCGGGCCGGGACACCGGGGAGCTGTTTTTT.

This chain joins TRBV6-1 and TRBJ1-5; maybe TRBD1 (5 bases). CDR1 is MNHNS, CDR2 SASEGT, per germline. There are 14 residues in the CDR3. V lost 1 base to trimming and J lost 4 bases, with 8 bases between them. CDR3 nucleotide sequence: TGTGCCAGCAGTGAAGGGGGCCCTAATCAGCCCCAGCATTTT. The encoded protein is CASSEGGPNQPQHF.

The rearrangement uses TRBV21-1 and TRBJ1-1. TRBV21-1 is a pseudogene. This CDR3 is 12 amino acids long. The chain's CDR3 is CASSKAGAEAFF. The DNA of the CDR3 is TGTGCCAGCAGCAAAGCGGGGGCTGAAGCTTTCTTT.

This clone has more than one count but fewer than ten. The chain joins TRBV6-5 to TRBJ2-1, with a weak D call TRBD1 (7 bases). Germline CDR1 reads MNHEY; CDR2 reads SVGAGI. Trimming took off 6 bases at V and 5 bases at J, with 14 bases between the two ends. There are 14 residues in the CDR3. The CDR3 region has the DNA TGTGCCAGCAGGGGACAGTCGGGGGACAATGAGCAGTTCTTC. Its translation: CASRGQSGDNEQFF.

The V and J genes are TRBV11-1 and TRBJ2-7; 10 positions match TRBD2. Trimming at V came to 4 bases and at J to 3 bases, leaving 6 bases not matched to a gene. The CDR3 is 15 amino acids. Germline CDR1 is SGHAT and CDR2 is FQDESV (reference sequence). In nucleotides, the CDR3 is TGTGCCAGCAGCTCCCCTCCTAGCGGGAGCTACGAGCAGTACTTC. Amino acids: CASSSPPSGSYEQYF.